Described below is a single T cell receptor beta chain sequence and its context. The sample belongs to a study of immune evolution from preneoplasia to lung adenocarcinoma. Premalignant or tumor cells were enriched by macro-dissection after pathologic assessment. Per germline, CDR1 GTSNPN and CDR2 SVGIG (reference sequence). V lost 4 bases, J lost 8 bases, and 5 bases stayed unmatched. The CDR3 sequence is 12 residues long. Data came from immunoSEQ multiplex PCR; TCRdb stores just in-frame clones and leaves some out. The sample consists of 6,000 to 8,000 clones, 55% to 75% of them appearing once. Material: FFPE lung adenocarcinoma in situ tissue. This TCR came from an older donor with lung adenocarcinoma. Some clones in this sample may be carry-over from other donors' samples. This chain uses TRBV30 with TRBJ2-3; 8 nucleotides match TRBD2. CDR3 in DNA: TGTGCCTGGACGGGAGGGGGTGGTACGCAGTATTTT. It codes for CAWTGGGGTQYF.